This T cell receptor beta chain comes out of a study of blood T cell repertoires in COVID-19 (dated by TCRdb to about 2020). Regarding the complete study: Collaborator samples came from the United States, Italy and Spain and covered acute and convalescent phases of COVID-19. A de-identified subject ID, COVID-19 status, age in years and sex were almost always included in the sample metadata. Samples came from the ongoing ImmuneRACE study (first 160 participants) plus 1,254 subjects from 6 global collaborators. Where HLA class I and class II types were available, the types were taken from metadata supplied by the sample provider, not from assay-based typing. The repertoires were made available in a free public database intended to serve as a resource for research on the immune response to SARS-CoV-2. The prospective study material was composed of cDNA or gDNA derived from T cells, B-cell-depleted T cells, or PBMCs. Subjects who had been exposed to COVID-19, were actively infected with it, or had recovered from it provided the deeply sampled blood TCRbeta repertoires that made up the dataset. General study outcomes and caveats: The quantity of clinical and demographic metadata differed by source and by participant and was supplied without curation.

The CDR1 and CDR2 encoded by the germline V gene are SGHTA and FQGNSA. Unmatched junction bases come to 6, with V trimmed by 3 bases and J by 6 bases. Inclusive of the bounding cysteine and phenylalanine, the CDR3 is 14 residues long. The DNA shown is the 42-base CDR3, in frame from base 1. TCRbeta CDR3 regions were amplified from genomic DNA by means of the immunoSEQ Assay, a bias-controlled multiplex PCR. The source study handled its data this way. Nucleated cell counts per sample were estimated from amplification of reference gene primers within the assay. To quantify the absolute abundance of each unique TCRbeta CDR3 rearrangement, sequence reads were collapsed and filtered. For each sample, productive Simpson clonality was calculated as the square root of Simpson's diversity index over productive rearrangements. In its TCRdb copy, this immuneACCESS table keeps in-frame sequences only and misses some clones. Where compared with another copy, unresolved V genes explain less than half of these, and the others have no known cause. V and J calls and clone size are as listed in that table; D and trimming were resolved from the DNA. The sample table contains tens of thousands of clones; only one count was recorded for roughly 81% of them. The top ten clones comprise roughly 14% of the sample.

Each collaborating institution followed its own protocols to collect whole blood in K2EDTA tubes. Collaborator samples were shipped for TCRbeta analysis as frozen whole blood, isolated PBMCs, or DNA extracted from either sample type. About this clone itself: The target of this receptor is not known. No clone much larger than this one lies a single base away; base qualities are absent.

Sequenced material: peripheral blood. The chain uses TRBV7-2 and TRBJ2-3; 7 central nucleotides agree with TRBD1. This receptor was obtained from a man of 80 years or more with acute or convalescent COVID-19. The CDR3 in this case is CASSFGQVGDTQYF. The sequence in DNA is TGTGCCAGCAGCTTCGGACAGGTGGGGGATACGCAGTATTTT. The CDR3, completed at both ends by the reference TRBV7-2 and TRBJ2-3 genes, gives the full variable domain GAGVSQSPSNKVTEKGKDVELRCDPISGHTALYWYRQSLGQGLEFLIYFQGNSAPDKSGLPSDRFSAERTGGSVSTLTIQRTQQEDSAVYLCASSFGQVGDTQYFGPGTRLTVL.